This T cell receptor (beta chain) was identified in a study of T cells after yellow fever vaccination. Study in general: The fractions with low cell numbers were processed using SMART-Seq v4 Ultra Low Input.

This clonotype was detected a few times. Its antigen is unidentified. Overall study findings and caveats: Abundant clonotypes (contaminants from the bulk population) could be present in FACS-sorted repertoires.

A universal primer site and UMIs were added as TCR cDNA was made by 5'RACE template switching. Via MiXCR, TCRdb re-called the 5' RACE reads, giving one row per CDR3 protein. The table includes hundreds of thousands of distinct CDR3 sequences, more than 9% detected once. The CDR3 covers 15 residues. CDR1 is SGHDT and CDR2 is YYEEEE in the germline V gene. J lost 9 bases, V lost 0 bases, and 7 bases had no gene match. The receptor's source is a man under 40 who received the YFV17D yellow fever vaccine. The chain joins TRBV5-6 to TRBJ1-5; 9 nucleotides align to TRBD1. The sample in question was PBMCs, obtained on the day of the yellow fever booster vaccination. The CDR3 loop reads CASSLDRGLGGPQHF. The CDR3 DNA sequence: TGTGCCAGCAGCTTGGACAGGGGGCTCGGAGGGCCCCAGCATTTT.